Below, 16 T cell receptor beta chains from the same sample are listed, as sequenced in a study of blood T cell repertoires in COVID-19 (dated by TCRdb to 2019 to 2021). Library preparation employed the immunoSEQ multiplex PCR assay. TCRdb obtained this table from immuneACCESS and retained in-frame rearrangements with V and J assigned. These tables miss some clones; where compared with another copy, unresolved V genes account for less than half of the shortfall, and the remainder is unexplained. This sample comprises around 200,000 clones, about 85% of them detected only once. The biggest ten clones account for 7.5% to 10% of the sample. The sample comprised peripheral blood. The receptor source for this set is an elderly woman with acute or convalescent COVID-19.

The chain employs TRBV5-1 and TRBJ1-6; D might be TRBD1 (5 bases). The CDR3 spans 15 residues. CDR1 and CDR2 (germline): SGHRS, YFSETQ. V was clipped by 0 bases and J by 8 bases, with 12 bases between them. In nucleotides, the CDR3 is TGCGCCAGCAGCTTGGCCCCCAGGGATGATTCACCCCTCCACTTT. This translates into CASSLAPRDDSPLHF. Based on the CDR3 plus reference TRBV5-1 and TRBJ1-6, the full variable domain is KAGVTQTPRYLIKTRGQQVTLSCSPISGHRSVSWYQQTPGQGLQFLFEYFSETQRNKGNFPGRFSGRQFSNSRSEMNVSTLELGDSALYLCASSLAPRDDSPLHFGNGTRLTVT.

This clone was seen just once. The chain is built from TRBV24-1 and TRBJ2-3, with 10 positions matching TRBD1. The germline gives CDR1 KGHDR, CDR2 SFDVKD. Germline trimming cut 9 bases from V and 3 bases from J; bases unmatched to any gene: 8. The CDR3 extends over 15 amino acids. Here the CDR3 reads CATGTRDRGTDTQYF. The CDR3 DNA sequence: TGTGCCACCGGCACCCGGGACAGGGGAACAGATACGCAGTATTTT.

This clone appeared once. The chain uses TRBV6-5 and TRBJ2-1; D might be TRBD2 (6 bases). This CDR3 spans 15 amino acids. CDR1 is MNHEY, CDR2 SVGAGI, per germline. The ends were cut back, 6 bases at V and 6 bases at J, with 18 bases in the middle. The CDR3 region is CASSPGVAESNEQFF. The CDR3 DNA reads TGTGCCAGCAGCCCCGGGGTAGCGGAGTCCAATGAGCAGTTCTTC.

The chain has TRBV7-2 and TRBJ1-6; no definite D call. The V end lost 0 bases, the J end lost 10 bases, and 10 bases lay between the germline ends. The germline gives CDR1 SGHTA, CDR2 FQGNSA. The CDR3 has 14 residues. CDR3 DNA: TGTGCCAGCAGCTTAGCTCCCCACAACTCACCCCTCCACTTT. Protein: CASSLAPHNSPLHF. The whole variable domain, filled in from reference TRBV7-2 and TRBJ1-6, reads GAGVSQSPSNKVTEKGKDVELRCDPISGHTALYWYRQSLGQGLEFLIYFQGNSAPDKSGLPSDRFSAERTGGSVSTLTIQRTQQEDSAVYLCASSLAPHNSPLHFGNGTRLTVT.

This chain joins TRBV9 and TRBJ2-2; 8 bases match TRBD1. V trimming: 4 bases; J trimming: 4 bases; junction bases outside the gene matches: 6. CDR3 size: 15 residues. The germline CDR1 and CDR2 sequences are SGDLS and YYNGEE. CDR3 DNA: TGTGCCAGCAGCCCCGGACAGGGTAGCACCGGGGAGCTGTTTTTT. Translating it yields CASSPGQGSTGELFF.

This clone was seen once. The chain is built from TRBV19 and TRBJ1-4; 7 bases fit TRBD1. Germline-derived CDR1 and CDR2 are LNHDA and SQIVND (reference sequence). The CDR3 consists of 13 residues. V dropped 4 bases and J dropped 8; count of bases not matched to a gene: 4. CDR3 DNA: TGTGCCAGTAGTAAGGGGGCGAGGGAAAAACTGTTTTTT. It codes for CASSKGAREKLFF.

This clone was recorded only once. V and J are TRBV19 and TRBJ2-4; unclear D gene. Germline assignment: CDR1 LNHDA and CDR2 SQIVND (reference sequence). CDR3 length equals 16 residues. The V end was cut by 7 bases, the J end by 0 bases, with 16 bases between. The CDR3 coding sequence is TGTGCCAGTACCCCGACCGGCAGACTAGCCAAAAACATTCAGTACTTC. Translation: CASTPTGRLAKNIQYF.

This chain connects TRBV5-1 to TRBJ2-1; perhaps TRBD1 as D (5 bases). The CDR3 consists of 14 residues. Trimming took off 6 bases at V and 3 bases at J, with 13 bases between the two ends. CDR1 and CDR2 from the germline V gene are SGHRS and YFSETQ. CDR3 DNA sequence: TGCGCCAGCACCGCAGGGTCGGGCTACAATGAGCAGTTCTTC. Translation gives CASTAGSGYNEQFF.

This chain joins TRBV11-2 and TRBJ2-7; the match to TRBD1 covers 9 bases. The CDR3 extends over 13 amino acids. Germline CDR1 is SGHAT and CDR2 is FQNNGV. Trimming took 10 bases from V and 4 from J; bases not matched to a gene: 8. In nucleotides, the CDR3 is TGTGCCACCGGAACAGGGGGCGGATACGAGCAGTACTTC. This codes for CATGTGGGYEQYF.

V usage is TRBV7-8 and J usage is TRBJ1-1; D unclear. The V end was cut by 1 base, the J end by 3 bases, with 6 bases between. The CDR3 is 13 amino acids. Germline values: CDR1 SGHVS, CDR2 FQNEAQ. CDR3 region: CASSLGAHTEAFF. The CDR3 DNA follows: TGTGCCAGCAGCTTAGGGGCCCACACTGAAGCTTTCTTT.

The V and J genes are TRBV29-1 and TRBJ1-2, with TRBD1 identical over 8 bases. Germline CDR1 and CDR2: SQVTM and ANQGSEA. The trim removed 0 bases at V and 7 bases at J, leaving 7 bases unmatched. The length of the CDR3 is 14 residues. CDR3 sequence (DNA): TGCAGCGTTGAAGATCGGACAGGGACTCGTGGCTACACCTTC. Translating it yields CSVEDRTGTRGYTF.

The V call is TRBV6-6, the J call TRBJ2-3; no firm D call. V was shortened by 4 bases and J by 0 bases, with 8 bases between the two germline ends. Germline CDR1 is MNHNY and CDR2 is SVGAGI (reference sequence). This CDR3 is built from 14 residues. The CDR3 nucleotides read TGTGCCAGCAGTTTGTCCTTTAGCACAGATACGCAGTATTTT. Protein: CASSLSFSTDTQYF.

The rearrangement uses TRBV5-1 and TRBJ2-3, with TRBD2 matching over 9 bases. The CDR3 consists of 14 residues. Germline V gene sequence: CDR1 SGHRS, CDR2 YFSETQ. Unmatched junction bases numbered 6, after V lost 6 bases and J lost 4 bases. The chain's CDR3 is CASTQTSGSDTQYF. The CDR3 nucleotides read TGCGCCAGCACCCAGACTAGCGGATCAGATACGCAGTATTTT.

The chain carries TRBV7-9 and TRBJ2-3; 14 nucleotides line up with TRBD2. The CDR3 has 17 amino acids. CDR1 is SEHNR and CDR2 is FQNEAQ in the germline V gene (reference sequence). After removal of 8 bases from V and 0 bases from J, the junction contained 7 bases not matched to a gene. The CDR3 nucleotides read TGTGCCAGCGGGCGGACTAGCGGGGGGACTAGCACAGATACGCAGTATTTT. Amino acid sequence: CASGRTSGGTSTDTQYF.

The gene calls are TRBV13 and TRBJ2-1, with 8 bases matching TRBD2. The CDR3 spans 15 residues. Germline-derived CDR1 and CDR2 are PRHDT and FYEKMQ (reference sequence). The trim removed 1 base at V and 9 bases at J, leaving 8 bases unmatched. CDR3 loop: CASSLVTGGIAEQFF. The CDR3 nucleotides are TGTGCCAGCAGCTTAGTTACGGGGGGGATTGCTGAGCAGTTCTTC.

CDR3 region: CASNRGPYNEQFF. The CDR3, as DNA: TGTGCCAGTAACAGGGGGCCGTACAATGAGCAGTTCTTC. V gene TRBV19 combines with J gene TRBJ2-1; 9 positions match TRBD1. Trimming took 7 bases from V and 4 from J; bases not matched to a gene: 2. Germline CDR1 is LNHDA and CDR2 is SQIVND (reference sequence). This CDR3 contains 13 residues.